These 17 T cell receptor beta chains were all obtained from the same sample, sequenced in a study of shared clonotypes between healthy human individuals. The data were produced by immunoSEQ multiplex PCR, yet TCRdb's version contains in-frame clones alone and is incomplete. The data show approximately 2,200,000 clones, 85% to 95% seen once. In the naive CD8 group, cells lacked CD45RO and were positively selected for CCR7, so terminally differentiated effector memory CD45RA+ cells were left out. The specimen sequenced was naive CD8+ T cells from PBMCs. The receptors were gathered from a man aged 18 to 30 in good health. Some clones in this sample may be carry-over from other donors' samples.

The chain combines TRBV28 with TRBJ2-5, with D perhaps being TRBD1 or TRBD2 (5 bases each). Germline lookup yields CDR1 MDHEN and CDR2 SYDVKM. The CDR3 totals 15 residues. Trimming took off 3 bases at V and 3 bases at J, with 14 bases between the two ends. The CDR3 DNA reads TGTGCCAGCAGTTTCAGTCACGGGGCCGAAGAGACCCAGTACTTC. Residues: CASSFSHGAEETQYF.

Worth noting for this clone: The sample carries other DNA sequences with the same CDR3. The chain carries TRBV7-6 and TRBJ2-7; weak D call: TRBD1 (6 bases). Trimming pared 1 base from V and 5 bases from J, leaving 9 bases between. The CDR3 contains 13 residues. Germline assignment: CDR1 SGHVS and CDR2 FNYEAQ. The CDR3: CASSLDRANEQYF. The CDR3 bases are TGTGCCAGCAGCTTAGACAGGGCCAACGAGCAGTACTTC.

This clone showed up just once. The V and J genes are TRBV5-4 and TRBJ2-7; tentative D call: TRBD2 (5 bases). Deletions cut 3 bases from V and 2 bases from J, with 15 bases between. CDR1 and CDR2 from the germline V gene are SGHNT and YYREEE (reference sequence). CDR3 length: 15 amino acids. CDR3 sequence (DNA): TGTGCCAGCAGCTCAAGTACTAGGGTGCCCTACGAGCAGTACTTC. It specifies CASSSSTRVPYEQYF.

The chain recombines TRBV27 with TRBJ2-5; 13 bases are a match to TRBD2. There are 15 residues in the CDR3. Germline-derived CDR1 and CDR2 are MNHEY and SMNVEV (reference sequence). The ends lost 4 bases at V and 6 bases at J; junction bases unmatched: 5. As DNA, the CDR3 is TGTGCCAGCAGTTCTGGGACTAGCGGGATCAAGACCCAGTACTTC. Protein: CASSSGTSGIKTQYF.

This chain uses TRBV29-1 with TRBJ1-2; D ambiguous. Germline CDR1 and CDR2: SQVTM and ANQGSEA. There are 14 residues in the CDR3. V dropped 0 bases and J dropped 2 bases, with 10 bases sitting between them. In DNA form, the CDR3 reads TGCAGCGTTGAAGACACAGTGCTGAACTATGGCTACACCTTC. This codes for CSVEDTVLNYGYTF.

The chain recombines TRBV11-2 with TRBJ2-7, with D perhaps given as TRBD1 or TRBD2 (5 bases each). Per germline, CDR1 SGHAT and CDR2 FQNNGV. This CDR3 is built from 15 residues. The germline V and J ends were trimmed by 5 bases and 0 bases, with 14 bases remaining between them. CDR3 sequence reads: CASSHGTDISYEQYF. In nucleotides, the CDR3 is TGTGCCAGCAGCCACGGGACCGACATCTCCTACGAGCAGTACTTC. The whole variable domain, filled in from reference TRBV11-2 and TRBJ2-7, reads EAGVAQSPRYKIIEKRQSVAFWCNPISGHATLYWYQQILGQGPKLLIQFQNNGVVDDSQLPKDRFSAERLKGVDSTLKIQPAKLEDSAVYLCASSHGTDISYEQYFGPGTRLTVT.

V is TRBV4-2 and J is TRBJ2-1; 13 bases match TRBD2. Germline V gene lookup returns CDR1 LGHNA and CDR2 YNFKEQ. The CDR3 spans 14 residues. J was trimmed by 9 bases and V by 5 bases; bases with no gene match: 4. The CDR3 here is CASSEGLAGVEQFF. The CDR3 nucleotides read TGTGCCAGCAGCGAAGGACTAGCGGGAGTTGAGCAGTTCTTC.

The rearrangement uses TRBV7-9 and TRBJ2-3; D perhaps matches TRBD1 (6 bases). The CDR3 has 15 residues. Per germline, CDR1 SEHNR and CDR2 FQNEAQ (reference sequence). The ends were cut back, 5 bases at V and 2 bases at J, with 14 bases in the middle. The CDR3 DNA is TGTGCCAGCAGCACAGGGCCCTCAAACACAGATACGCAGTATTTT. Translation: CASSTGPSNTDTQYF.

CDR3 in DNA: TGTGCCAGCAGTCCCCCCCGACCCATGGGAGTCAGCACAGATACGCAGTATTTT. Translating it yields CASSPPRPMGVSTDTQYF. The chain is built from TRBV28 and TRBJ2-3; a possible D gene is TRBD2 (5 bases). V dropped 5 bases and J dropped 0 bases, with 21 bases sitting between them. Germline CDR1 reads MDHEN; CDR2 reads SYDVKM. The CDR3 is 18 amino acids. Using reference TRBV28 and TRBJ2-3 for the parts outside the CDR3, the full variable domain is DVKVTQSSRYLVKRTGEKVFLECVQDMDHENMFWYRQDPGLGLRLIYFSYDVKMKEKGDIPEGYSVSREKKERFSLILESASTNQTSMYLCASSPPRPMGVSTDTQYFGPGTRLTVL.

CDR3 sequence reads: CASSDSAGDRAGYTF. The CDR3 DNA sequence: TGTGCCAGCAGTGATAGCGCGGGGGACAGGGCTGGCTACACCTTC. The chain uses TRBV2 and TRBJ1-2; 9 nucleotides agree with TRBD1. CDR1 and CDR2 (germline): SNHLY, FYNNEI. This CDR3 has 15 residues. J was trimmed by 7 bases and V by 3 bases; bases with no gene match: 9.

The chain joins TRBV7-9 to TRBJ2-5; TRBD2 agrees at 8 bases. V gave up 5 bases and J gave up 5 bases; unmatched junction bases: 16. Germline V lookup: CDR1 SEHNR, CDR2 FQNEAQ (reference sequence). The CDR3 sequence is 17 residues long. As DNA, the CDR3 is TGTGCCAGCAGCCCCGTCCCGGGACTAGTAGCGTCGGAGACCCAGTACTTC. It codes for CASSPVPGLVASETQYF.

The chain uses TRBV15 and TRBJ1-3, with no clear D. V was trimmed by 5 bases and J by 4 bases, leaving 21 bases between them. The CDR3 covers 17 residues. Germline V gene lookup returns CDR1 LNHNV and CDR2 YYDKDF (reference sequence). CDR3 DNA: TGTGCCACCAGCGCCCGATTAATTGTCGAGGGAGGAAACACCATATATTTT. This gives the protein CATSARLIVEGGNTIYF.

V and J are TRBV2 and TRBJ2-5; D unclear. CDR1 is SNHLY and CDR2 is FYNNEI in the germline V gene. V lost 8 bases and J 4 bases, leaving 11 bases between the germline ends. The CDR3 has 12 amino acids. DNA of the CDR3: TGTGCCAGCCTACACCCCCGAGAGACCCAGTACTTC. Its protein is CASLHPRETQYF.

The chain links TRBV11-2 to TRBJ2-7, with D maybe TRBD2 (7 bases). This CDR3 has 13 residues. Trimming took off 9 bases at V and 4 bases at J, with 16 bases between the two ends. CDR1 is SGHAT, CDR2 FQNNGV, per germline. In nucleotides, the CDR3 is TGTGCCAGAAAAGGGGGGGCTGGTTACGAGCAGTACTTC. Encoded protein: CARKGGAGYEQYF.

The chain links TRBV6-6 to TRBJ1-1; 7 bases fit TRBD1. The germline CDR1 and CDR2 sequences are MNHNY and SVGAGI (reference sequence). The CDR3 runs 15 residues. Trimming cost V 2 bases and J 1 base; bases outside gene matches: 4. The CDR3 region is CASSYDRTGNTEAFF. The CDR3 region has the DNA TGTGCCAGCAGTTACGATCGGACAGGGAACACTGAAGCTTTCTTT.

The chain recombines TRBV6-5 with TRBJ2-1, with D perhaps matching TRBD2 (5 bases). This CDR3 comprises 12 residues. Germline CDR1 and CDR2: MNHEY and SVGAGI. V dropped 10 bases and J dropped 0 bases, with 7 bases sitting between them. In DNA form, the CDR3 reads TGTGCCACTCGGGACTCCTACAATGAGCAGTTCTTC. It yields the protein CATRDSYNEQFF.

The rearrangement links TRBV6-4 to TRBJ2-1, with a tentative D call TRBD1 (6 bases). CDR3 length equals 16 residues. V lost 10 bases and J 1 base, leaving 20 bases between the germline ends. Per the germline V gene, CDR1 is MRHNA and CDR2 is SNTAGT. The CDR3 reads CANTRHGQLSYNEQFF. CDR3 coding DNA: TGTGCCAATACCCGCCACGGACAGCTATCCTACAATGAGCAGTTCTTC.